This T cell receptor (beta chain) was identified during a study of blood T cells in healthy people across ages. Through a sample-barcoded 5' primer and a J-beta primer mix, a second PCR was run for about 6 to 12 cycles. MiXCR, run by TCRdb on the 5' RACE reads, gives a single entry per CDR3 protein. This sample yields around 620,000 distinct CDR3 sequences, of which 25% to 30% are seen a single time; about a fifth belongs to the top ten. The junction had 11 bases not matched to a gene; V was cut back by 6 bases and J by 0 bases. The CDR3 consists of 18 residues. Points from the study as a whole: TCR beta diversity per million T cells fell roughly linearly with age.

On this clonotype: Its antigen remains unidentified.

The chain employs TRBV12-3 or TRBV12-4 and TRBJ2-4; TRBD2 matches 10 bases. Sequenced input: blood. The source of this sequence is a woman in her 70s in good health. As DNA, the CDR3 is TGTGCCAGCAGCTCTGTGGCTAGCGGGGGTCGAGCCAAAAACATTCAGTACTTC. Protein sequence: CASSSVASGGRAKNIQYF.